This T cell receptor beta chain was captured in a study of blood T cell repertoires in COVID-19. Study-level background: From the United States, Italy and Spain came samples of acute and convalescent COVID-19. T cells, B-cell-depleted T cells, or PBMCs supplied cDNA or gDNA.

Original processing methods: The authors estimated nucleated cell counts from reference gene primer amplification. The repertoire was sequenced with immunoSEQ multiplex PCR; TCRdb's copy has only in-frame clones and lacks some. V and J calls and clone size are copied from that table; D and trimming were computed from the DNA. The sample holds 200,000 to 250,000 clones; 70% to 90% are singletons and the top ten take around 2.5%. The J segment lost 5 bases and the V segment lost 0 bases, leaving 0 bases of the junction unmatched. CDR3 length: 13 amino acids. Per germline, CDR1 SGHAT and CDR2 FQNNGV. This receptor was taken from a woman in her 70s with COVID-19, enrolled during active disease. The rearrangement links TRBV11-2 to TRBJ1-1; 7 bases align to TRBD1. The sequencing input was peripheral blood. The CDR3 nucleotides read TGTGCCAGCAGCTTAGACAGGGGGACTGAAGCTTTCTTT. Amino acid sequence: CASSLDRGTEAFF.